The rows below give T cell receptor beta chains drawn from one sample of a study of T cell repertoires in aging, cancer and after chemotherapy. TCRdb itself ran the multiplex PCR reads through MiXCR, one entry per CDR3 protein. The profile shows around 6,000 distinct CDR3 sequences, 35% of them singletons. The sample taken for sequencing was blood. The receptors shown here come from a human donor in good health. The CDR3 runs from the conserved cysteine through the conserved F or W. The D gene is left open where the match is weak. Only some rows state a clone size, as once, few, many or a class for expanded clones.

>few|TRBJ1-5|TRBV6-2/TRBV6-3|.
CASRATGNQPQHF
TGTGCCAGCAGGGCCACCGGGAATCAGCCCCAGCATTTT
>few|TRBJ2-3|TRBV27|.
CASSLGLLRSTDTQYF
TGTGCCAGCAGTTTAGGTCTGCTGAGGAGCACAGATACGCAGTATTTT
>once|TRBJ2-7|TRBV13|TRBD1
CASSSTDRDLSYEQYF
TGTGCCAGCAGTTCAACTGACAGGGACCTCTCCTACGAGCAGTACTTC
>.|TRBJ2-3|TRBV12-3/TRBV12-4|TRBD1
CASSFEGADTQYF
TGTGCCAGCAGTTTTGAGGGGGCGGATACGCAGTATTTT
>.|TRBJ2-3|TRBV12-3/TRBV12-4|.
CASSFSGADTQYF
TGTGCCAGCAGTTTTTCGGGTGCAGATACGCAGTATTTT
>.|TRBJ2-2|TRBV11-1|TRBD1
CASTRGLAPGITGELFF
TGTGCCAGCACCAGGGGGCTAGCTCCCGGAATCACCGGGGAGCTGTTTTTT
>.|TRBJ2-5|TRBV6-5|.
CASSYSLGVARF
TGTGCCAGCAGTTACTCACTCGGGGTGGCAAGATTC
>.|TRBJ2-1|TRBV12-3/TRBV12-4|.
CASSLLTTNEQFF
TGTGCCAGCAGTTTACTGACTACCAATGAGCAGTTCTTC
>.|TRBJ1-5|TRBV18|.
CASSPLGGYRNQPQHF
TGTGCCAGCTCACCATTGGGAGGGTATCGCAATCAGCCCCAGCATTTT
>.|TRBJ2-7|TRBV5-5|TRBD2
CASSSEGLADYGEQYF
TGTGCCAGCAGCTCGGAAGGACTAGCGGATTACGGGGAGCAGTACTTC
>.|TRBJ2-5|TRBV19|TRBD1
CASSRDRGLETQYF
TGTGCCAGTAGTAGGGACAGGGGGTTAGAGACCCAGTACTTC
>medium-sized|TRBJ2-1|TRBV30|TRBD2
CAWSTTRLAGGGRKFF
TGTGCCTGGAGTACCACCAGGCTAGCGGGGGGGGGACGAAAGTTCTTC
>few|TRBJ2-3|TRBV19|.
CASSTSDTQYF
TGTGCCAGTAGTACCTCAGATACGCAGTATTTT
>.|TRBJ1-5|TRBV6-2/TRBV6-3|.
CASSRAGTPLGPQHF
TGTGCCAGCAGTCGGGCCGGGACACCCCTAGGGCCCCAGCATTTT
>medium-sized|TRBJ1-4|TRBV29-1|.
CSTREMDNEKLFF
TGCAGCACGAGGGAGATGGATAATGAAAAACTGTTTTTT
>.|TRBJ2-2|TRBV6-5|TRBD1
CASSYGTGKLGELFF
TGTGCCAGCAGTTACGGGACAGGGAAACTCGGGGAGCTGTTTTTT
>.|TRBJ2-2|TRBV19|TRBD1
CASRPGQGRLFF
TGTGCCAGTAGACCTGGACAGGGGCGGCTGTTTTTT
>.|TRBJ2-1|TRBV12-3/TRBV12-4|TRBD2
CASSLALLAGELGEQFF
TGTGCCAGCAGTTTAGCGCTTCTAGCGGGAGAATTGGGTGAGCAGTTCTTC
>.|TRBJ1-5|TRBV6-1|TRBD1
CASSWDRGQGNQPQHF
TGTGCCAGCAGTTGGGACAGGGGGCAGGGGAATCAGCCCCAGCATTTT
>.|TRBJ1-1|TRBV27|.
CASSLIAWDQNTEAFF
TGTGCCAGCAGTTTAATAGCATGGGATCAGAACACTGAAGCTTTCTTT
>.|TRBJ2-3|TRBV18|.
CASSPPGTDTQYF
TGTGCCAGCTCACCACCGGGGACAGATACGCAGTATTTT
>medium-sized|TRBJ2-2|TRBV29-1|TRBD1
CSVRGGRNTGELFF
TGCAGCGTTCGAGGGGGCCGGAACACCGGGGAGCTGTTTTTT
>.|TRBJ1-4|TRBV11-2|.
CASSLGTNLNEKLFF
TGTGCCAGCAGCTTAGGGACCAATCTCAATGAAAAACTGTTTTTT
>.|TRBJ2-3|TRBV6-4|TRBD2
CASSAETSGGADTQYF
TGTGCCAGCAGTGCCGAGACTAGCGGGGGTGCAGATACGCAGTATTTT